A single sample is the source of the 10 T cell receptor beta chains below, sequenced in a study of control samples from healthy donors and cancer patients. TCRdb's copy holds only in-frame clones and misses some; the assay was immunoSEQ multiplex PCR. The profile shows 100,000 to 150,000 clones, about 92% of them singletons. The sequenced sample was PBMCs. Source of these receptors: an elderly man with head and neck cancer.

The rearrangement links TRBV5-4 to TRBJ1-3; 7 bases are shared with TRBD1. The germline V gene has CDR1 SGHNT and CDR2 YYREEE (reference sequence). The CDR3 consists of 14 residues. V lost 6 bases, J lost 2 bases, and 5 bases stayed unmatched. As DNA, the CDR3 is TGTGCCAGCAAGGAGGGGGCGGCTGGAAACACCATATATTTT. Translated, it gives CASKEGAAGNTIYF.

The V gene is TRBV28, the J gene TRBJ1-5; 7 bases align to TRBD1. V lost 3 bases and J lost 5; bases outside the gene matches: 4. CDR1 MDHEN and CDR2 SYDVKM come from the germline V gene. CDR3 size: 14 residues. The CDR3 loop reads CASSLDRSYQPQHF. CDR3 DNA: TGTGCCAGCAGTTTGGACAGGTCGTATCAGCCCCAGCATTTT.

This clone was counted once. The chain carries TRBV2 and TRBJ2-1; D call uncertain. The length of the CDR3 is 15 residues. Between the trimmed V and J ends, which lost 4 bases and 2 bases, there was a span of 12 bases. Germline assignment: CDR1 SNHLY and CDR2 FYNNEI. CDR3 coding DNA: TGTGCCAGCAGTGTTCAGCGAATAACCTACAATGAGCAGTTCTTC. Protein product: CASSVQRITYNEQFF.

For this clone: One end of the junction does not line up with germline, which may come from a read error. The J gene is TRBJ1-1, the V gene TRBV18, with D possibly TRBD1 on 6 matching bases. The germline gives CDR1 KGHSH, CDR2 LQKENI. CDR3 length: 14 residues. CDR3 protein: CASSPSRGQTEAFF. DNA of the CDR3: TGTGCAAGCTCACCATCCCGGGGGCAAACTGAAGCTTTCTTT.

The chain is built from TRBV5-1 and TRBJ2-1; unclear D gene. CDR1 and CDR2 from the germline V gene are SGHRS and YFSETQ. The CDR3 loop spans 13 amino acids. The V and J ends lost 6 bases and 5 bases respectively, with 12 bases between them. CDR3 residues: CASTVDLHNEQFF. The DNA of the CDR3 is TGCGCCAGCACAGTTGACTTGCACAATGAGCAGTTCTTC.

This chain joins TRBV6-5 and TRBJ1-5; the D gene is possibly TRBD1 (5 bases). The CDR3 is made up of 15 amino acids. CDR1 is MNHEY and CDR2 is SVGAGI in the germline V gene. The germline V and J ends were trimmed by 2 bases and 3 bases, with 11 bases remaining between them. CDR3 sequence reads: CASSYDSGPNQPQHF. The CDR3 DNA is TGTGCCAGCAGTTACGACAGTGGGCCCAATCAGCCCCAGCATTTT.

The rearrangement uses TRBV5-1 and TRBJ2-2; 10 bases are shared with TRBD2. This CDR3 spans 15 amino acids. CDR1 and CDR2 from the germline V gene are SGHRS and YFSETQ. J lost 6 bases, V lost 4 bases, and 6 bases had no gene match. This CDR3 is CASSPDTSGAGELFF. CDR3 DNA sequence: TGCGCCAGCAGCCCTGATACTAGCGGGGCCGGGGAGCTGTTTTTT.

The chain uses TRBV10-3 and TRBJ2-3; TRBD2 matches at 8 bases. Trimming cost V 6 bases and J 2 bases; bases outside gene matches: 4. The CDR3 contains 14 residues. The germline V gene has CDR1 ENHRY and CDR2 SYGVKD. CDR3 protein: CAISLAGHTDTQYF. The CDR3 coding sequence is TGTGCCATCAGCTTAGCGGGGCACACAGATACGCAGTATTTT.

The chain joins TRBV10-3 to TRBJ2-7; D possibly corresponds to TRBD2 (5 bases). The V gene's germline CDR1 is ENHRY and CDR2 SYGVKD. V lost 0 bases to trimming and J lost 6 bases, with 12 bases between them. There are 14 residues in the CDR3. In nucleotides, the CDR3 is TGTGCCATCAGTGAGTCGACGGGATCAGTCGAGCAGTACTTC. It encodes CAISESTGSVEQYF.

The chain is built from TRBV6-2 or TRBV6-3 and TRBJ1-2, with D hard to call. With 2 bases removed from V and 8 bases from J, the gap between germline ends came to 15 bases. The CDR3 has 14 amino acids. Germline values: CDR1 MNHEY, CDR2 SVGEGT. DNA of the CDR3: TGTGCCAGCAGTTACCCCCCAGCGCCGAGAGGCTACACCTTC. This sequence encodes CASSYPPAPRGYTF.